Presented here are 26 T cell receptor beta chains from one specimen sequenced in a study of blood T cell repertoires in COVID-19. The table came from immunoSEQ multiplex PCR; TCRdb's copy has only in-frame clones and leaves some out. The repertoire holds under 35,000 clones, with around 73% as singletons. The sequenced material came from peripheral blood. Receptors were obtained from a man at least 80 years old with acute or convalescent COVID-19.

The chain employs TRBV5-1 and TRBJ1-1, with 12 bases identical to TRBD1. In germline, CDR1 is SGHRS, CDR2 YFSETQ. V was pared by 4 bases and J by 0 bases, with 10 bases of the junction left unmatched. The CDR3 has 18 residues. The CDR3 loop is CASSQMGQGATVNTEAFF. CDR3 bases: TGCGCCAGCAGCCAGATGGGACAGGGGGCAACAGTGAACACTGAAGCTTTCTTT.

A single count supports this clone. This sequence joins TRBV2 and TRBJ1-1; TRBD1 agrees at 7 bases. Germline V gives CDR1 SNHLY, CDR2 FYNNEI. After removal of 6 bases from V and 4 bases from J, the junction contained 20 bases not matched to a gene. This CDR3 spans 18 amino acids. CDR3: CASSASGRQGFAFTEAFF. The CDR3 DNA sequence: TGTGCCAGCAGCGCCTCAGGTAGACAGGGATTCGCGTTCACTGAAGCTTTCTTT.

Only one count was recorded for this clone. The rearrangement joins TRBV6-4 to TRBJ2-7, with D hard to call. CDR1 and CDR2 from the germline V gene are MRHNA and SNTAGT. V was shortened by 8 bases and J by 0 bases, with 17 bases between the two germline ends. CDR3 length: 15 residues. The chain's CDR3 is CASGLLAVLSYEQYF. The DNA of the CDR3 is TGTGCCAGCGGTTTGTTGGCAGTCCTCTCCTACGAGCAGTACTTC.

This sequence joins TRBV15 and TRBJ2-2; D is ambiguous. The CDR3 totals 12 residues. The ends were cut back, 2 bases at V and 5 bases at J, with 3 bases in the middle. Germline-derived CDR1 and CDR2 are LNHNV and YYDKDF (reference sequence). The CDR3 spells CATSRQTGELFF. Written as DNA, the CDR3 is TGTGCCACCAGCAGACAAACCGGGGAGCTGTTTTTT. Supplemented by reference TRBV15 and TRBJ2-2, the full variable domain reads DAMVIQNPRYQVTQFGKPVTLSCSQTLNHNVMYWYQQKSSQAPKLLFHYYDKDFNNEADTPDNFQSRRPNTSFCFLDIRSPGLGDTAMYLCATSRQTGELFFGEGSRLTVL.

The chain recombines TRBV4-2 with TRBJ2-2; 7 bases line up with TRBD2. This CDR3 has 15 amino acids. Germline-derived CDR1 and CDR2 are LGHNA and YNFKEQ. V was clipped by 4 bases and J by 10 bases; unmatched bases: 12. The CDR3 DNA is TGTGCCAGCAGCCTTCGGGGGGACCCCATCGAGGAGCTGTTTTTT. Its translation: CASSLRGDPIEELFF.

The J gene is TRBJ1-5, the V gene TRBV19, with D hard to call. CDR3 length: 11 residues. The V end lost 9 bases, the J end lost 8 bases, and 11 bases lay between the germline ends. Per the germline V gene, CDR1 is LNHDA and CDR2 is SQIVND (reference sequence). CDR3 DNA sequence: TGTGCCAGATACACGGAGAAGCCCCAGCATTTT. This translates into CARYTEKPQHF.

The chain employs TRBV7-2 and TRBJ2-4; D possibly corresponds to TRBD2 (5 bases). The V gene lost 2 bases and the J gene lost 7 bases, with 12 bases spanning the gap. The CDR3 is made up of 14 amino acids. CDR1 is SGHTA and CDR2 is FQGNSA in the germline V gene. The CDR3 DNA reads as TGTGCCAGCAGCTTATATTTTCCTAGCAACATTCAGTACTTC. It is translated as CASSLYFPSNIQYF.

The chain employs TRBV30 and TRBJ2-1; tentatively, D is TRBD2 (5 bases). Trimming removed 1 base at V and 10 bases at J, with 8 bases between. Germline V gene sequence: CDR1 GTSNPN, CDR2 SVGIG (reference sequence). The CDR3 spans 11 residues. CDR3 region: CAWSGRGEQFF. CDR3 DNA: TGTGCCTGGAGTGGGAGAGGGGAGCAGTTCTTC. Full variable domain (outside the CDR3, taken from reference TRBV30 and TRBJ2-1): SQTIHQWPATLVQPVGSPLSLECTVEGTSNPNLYWYRQAAGRGLQLLFYSVGIGQISSEVPQNLSASRPQDRQFILSSKKLLLSDSGFYLCAWSGRGEQFFGPGTRLTVL.

This rearrangement joins TRBV5-5 to TRBJ2-2; D is perhaps TRBD1 (6 bases). The CDR3 length is 16 residues. The V end was cut by 4 bases, the J end by 4 bases, with 17 bases between. The V gene's germline CDR1 is SGHKS and CDR2 YYEKEE (reference sequence). Here the CDR3 reads CASSPGQRRVTGELFF. CDR3 nucleotide sequence: TGTGCCAGCAGCCCTGGACAGCGGCGGGTCACCGGGGAGCTGTTTTTT.

The gene calls are TRBV28 and TRBJ2-1, with TRBD2 matching 8 bases. The CDR3 is made up of 15 amino acids. V lost 3 bases and J lost 2; bases outside the gene matches: 3. Germline V CDR1 and CDR2: MDHEN, SYDVKM. The chain's CDR3 is CASSLRGGPYNEQFF. The CDR3 coding sequence is TGTGCCAGCAGTTTGCGCGGGGGGCCCTACAATGAGCAGTTCTTC.

This chain uses TRBV7-8 with TRBJ1-1; the match to TRBD1 covers 8 bases. The V segment lost 6 bases and the J segment 7 bases; nucleotides outside the gene matches: 4. Looked up from germline, CDR1 is SGHVS and CDR2 is FQNEAQ. This CDR3 spans 12 amino acids. The CDR3 DNA is TGTGCCAGCAGTCACGGACAGGGTGAAGCTTTCTTT. This codes for CASSHGQGEAFF.

The chain carries TRBV18 and TRBJ1-1, with 7 bases fitting TRBD1. The CDR3 totals 14 residues. With V trimmed by 3 bases and J by 3 bases, 4 bases remained unmatched. Germline values: CDR1 KGHSH, CDR2 LQKENI. The CDR3 protein is CASSPRGQDTEAFF. The CDR3 DNA is TGTGCCAGCTCACCGAGGGGGCAAGACACTGAAGCTTTCTTT.

The chain couples TRBV19 to TRBJ2-2; no clear D. CDR1 and CDR2 (germline): LNHDA, SQIVND (reference sequence). The CDR3 is 15 residues long. Between the trimmed V and J ends, which lost 0 bases and 5 bases, there was a span of 10 bases. In DNA form, the CDR3 reads TGTGCCAGTAGTATAGACCGTCGTTTTACCGGGGAGCTGTTTTTT. Residues: CASSIDRRFTGELFF.

V usage is TRBV19 and J usage is TRBJ2-3; 7 positions agree with TRBD1. Germline values: CDR1 LNHDA, CDR2 SQIVND (reference sequence). The CDR3 runs to 11 residues. V dropped 5 bases and J dropped 9; count of bases not matched to a gene: 2. The DNA for the CDR3 is TGTGCCAGTAGTCCCAGGGGGACGCAGTATTTT. Protein sequence: CASSPRGTQYF.

The chain employs TRBV15 and TRBJ2-5; TRBD1 is a possible D gene (6 bases). The CDR3 is made up of 16 amino acids. V dropped 4 bases and J dropped 3 bases, with 18 bases sitting between them. CDR1 is LNHNV, CDR2 YYDKDF, per germline (reference sequence). CDR3 nucleotides: TGTGCCACCAGCAACCAACAGGGATGGGCTAAAGAGACCCAGTACTTC. Amino acid sequence: CATSNQQGWAKETQYF.

This clone showed up just once. The chain recombines TRBV7-9 with TRBJ1-5, with TRBD1 as a possible D gene (5 bases). The V end was cut by 1 base, the J end by 1 base, with 11 bases between. CDR1 is SEHNR, CDR2 FQNEAQ, per germline (reference sequence). The CDR3 covers 16 residues. The CDR3 loop reads CASSLGAGISNQPQHF. Written as DNA, the CDR3 is TGTGCCAGCAGCTTAGGGGCAGGGATAAGCAATCAGCCCCAGCATTTT.

The CDR3: CASSGPLGGPFQETQYF. The CDR3 coding sequence is TGTGCCAGCAGCGGACCCCTGGGGGGGCCCTTCCAAGAGACCCAGTACTTC. The V call is TRBV7-2, the J call TRBJ2-5, with D tentatively TRBD2 (7 bases). The CDR3 loop spans 17 amino acids. V was cut by 5 bases and J by 1 base, with 20 bases left in between. The germline V gene has CDR1 SGHTA and CDR2 FQGNSA.

V is TRBV6-5 and J is TRBJ1-1; the D gene is possibly TRBD1 (6 bases). The CDR3 is made up of 13 amino acids. The V gene's germline CDR1 is MNHEY and CDR2 SVGAGI. V was pared by 6 bases and J by 3 bases, with 11 bases between. The CDR3 sequence is CASSTGWDTEAFF. CDR3 DNA: TGTGCCAGCAGCACAGGGTGGGACACTGAAGCTTTCTTT.

A few counts support this clone. The chain combines TRBV19 with TRBJ1-6; D is uncertain. The V and J ends lost 9 bases and 12 bases respectively, with 18 bases between them. The germline V gene has CDR1 LNHDA and CDR2 SQIVND (reference sequence). The CDR3 covers 13 residues. CDR3 protein: CASPPTGKLPLHF. The CDR3 coding sequence is TGTGCCAGCCCTCCGACTGGAAAATTACCCCTCCACTTT.

The CDR3 nucleotides are TGTGCCAGCAGCCCAGGGACAGACCTCTATGGCTACACCTTC. Translation gives CASSPGTDLYGYTF. The V gene is TRBV9, the J gene TRBJ1-2, with 7 positions matching TRBD1. V gave up 4 bases and J gave up 4 bases; unmatched junction bases: 7. The CDR3 is 14 amino acids. The germline gives CDR1 SGDLS, CDR2 YYNGEE. Together with reference TRBV9 and TRBJ1-2, the CDR3 gives the full variable domain: DSGVTQTPKHLITATGQRVTLRCSPRSGDLSVYWYQQSLDQGLQFLIQYYNGEERAKGNILERFSAQQFPDLHSELNLSSLELGDSALYFCASSPGTDLYGYTFGSGTRLTVV.

The gene calls are TRBV4-1 and TRBJ2-7; D is ambiguous. The CDR3 extends over 15 amino acids. The germline gives CDR1 MGHRA, CDR2 YSYEKL. Between the trimmed V and J ends, which lost 1 base and 2 bases, there was a span of 12 bases. The CDR3 is CASSQVLDGTYEQYF. The CDR3 nucleotides are TGCGCCAGCAGCCAAGTCCTAGACGGAACCTACGAGCAGTACTTC.

The chain links TRBV10-3 to TRBJ2-2, with D possibly being TRBD1 (6 bases). CDR1 ENHRY and CDR2 SYGVKD come from the germline V gene. V lost 1 base to trimming and J lost 5 bases, with 14 bases between them. This CDR3 comprises 16 residues. The CDR3 sequence: CAISELPGHETGELFF. CDR3 coding DNA: TGTGCCATCAGTGAGTTACCGGGACACGAAACCGGGGAGCTGTTTTTT.

The rearrangement joins TRBV25-1 to TRBJ2-7; weak D call: TRBD1 (5 bases). CDR1 MGHDK and CDR2 SYGVNS come from the germline V gene. This CDR3 comprises 16 residues. Trimming left V 1 base short and J 5 bases short, with 18 bases between. DNA of the CDR3: TGTGCCAGCAGTGAATCAACAGGAGCCCCCTTTAACGAGCAGTACTTC. Protein product: CASSESTGAPFNEQYF.

This clone was seen a single time. This chain links TRBV11-2 with TRBJ2-5; TRBD1 agrees at 7 bases. V lost 5 bases, J lost 1 base, and 13 bases stayed unmatched. The CDR3 has 17 amino acids. Germline assignment: CDR1 SGHAT and CDR2 FQNNGV. The CDR3 region has the DNA TGTGCCAGCAGCCCGCTATTTGAGCACAGGGGCCAAGAGACCCAGTACTTC. Amino acids: CASSPLFEHRGQETQYF. The whole variable domain, filled in from reference TRBV11-2 and TRBJ2-5, reads EAGVAQSPRYKIIEKRQSVAFWCNPISGHATLYWYQQILGQGPKLLIQFQNNGVVDDSQLPKDRFSAERLKGVDSTLKIQPAKLEDSAVYLCASSPLFEHRGQETQYFGPGTRLLVL.

CDR3 nucleotides: TGTGCCACCAGCAGATCTCAGGGGACGAGTGAAAAACTGTTTTTT. Translation: CATSRSQGTSEKLFF. V gene TRBV15 combines with J gene TRBJ1-4; the D gene is possibly TRBD1 (6 bases). Germline V gene sequence: CDR1 LNHNV, CDR2 YYDKDF (reference sequence). The CDR3 is 15 amino acids. V was pared by 2 bases and J by 7 bases, with 14 bases between. Full variable domain (rest looked up from reference TRBV15 and TRBJ1-4): DAMVIQNPRYQVTQFGKPVTLSCSQTLNHNVMYWYQQKSSQAPKLLFHYYDKDFNNEADTPDNFQSRRPNTSFCFLDIRSPGLGDTAMYLCATSRSQGTSEKLFFGSGTQLSVL.

The chain is built from TRBV19 and TRBJ2-6; 9 bases are shared with TRBD1. Germline CDR1 is LNHDA and CDR2 is SQIVND (reference sequence). Trimming removed 4 bases from V and 5 bases from J; junction bases left unmatched: 9. CDR3 size: 17 residues. CDR3 coding DNA: TGTGCCAGTAGTACCCTCCGGACAGGGGTGAGGGCCAACGTCCTGACTTTC. Its translation is CASSTLRTGVRANVLTF.